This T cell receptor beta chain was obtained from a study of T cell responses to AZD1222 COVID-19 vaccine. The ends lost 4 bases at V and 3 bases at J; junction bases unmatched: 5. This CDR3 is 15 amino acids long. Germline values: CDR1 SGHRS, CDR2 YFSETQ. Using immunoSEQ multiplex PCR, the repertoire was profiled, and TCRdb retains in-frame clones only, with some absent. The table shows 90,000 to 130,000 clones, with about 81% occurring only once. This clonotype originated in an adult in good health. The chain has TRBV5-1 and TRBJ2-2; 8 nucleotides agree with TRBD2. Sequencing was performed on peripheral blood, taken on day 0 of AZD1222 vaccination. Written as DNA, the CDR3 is TGCGCCAGCAGCGTACTAGCGGTAGACACCGGGGAGCTGTTTTTT. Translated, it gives CASSVLAVDTGELFF.